This T cell receptor beta chain emerged from a study of T cells in Graves' hyperthyroidism and ophthalmopathy. Study findings and constraints: Ophthalmopathy and stable hyperthyroidism were separated by a 13 V-J model. Blood also held most thyroid clonotypes expanded beyond 0.001. Before onset, ophthalmopathy was predicted by the model a median approximately 6.6 months earlier.

In germline, CDR1 is MNHEY, CDR2 SVGAGI. V lost 0 bases, J lost 6 bases, and 8 bases lay in between. The CDR3 has 13 residues. It was RNA transcripts that yielded the amplified TCR beta CDR3 regions. The TCR CDR3 was amplified in a first-round RT-PCR using the HTBI primer set. TCRdb re-analysed the multiplex PCR reads in MiXCR, keeping a single row per CDR3 protein. The sample carries hundreds of thousands of distinct CDR3 sequences, 35% to 40% recorded once. The hyperthyroidism was newly diagnosed and had lasted under 2 months; the patients were aged 18 to 65. About this clonotype itself: The antigen remains unidentified.

The sample was blood. The chain links TRBV6-5 to TRBJ1-2; no clear D. The clonotype originates from a man younger than 35 with Graves' hyperthyroidism. The CDR3 loop is CASSYSRGNGYTF. The CDR3 nucleotides are TGTGCCAGCAGTTACTCGAGAGGGAATGGCTACACCTTC.